This entry is about one TCR beta chain. The data derive from a study of patients and donors after allogeneic stem cell transplantation. TCRdb re-derived calls from the RT-PCR reads in MiXCR, one entry per CDR3 protein. The top ten clones hold less than 9.5% of a sample with 390,000 or so distinct CDR3 sequences, 15% to 20% of them seen once. From germline, CDR1 is LNHDA and CDR2 SQIVND (reference sequence). V shed 1 base and J shed 7 bases, with 9 bases lying between them. This CDR3 is built from 13 residues. The receptor comes from a human donor who was either an allogeneic HSCT recipient or a stem cell or donor lymphocyte infusion donor (not recorded which). It is not recorded whose cells these are; they may come from a transplant donor. The chain recombines TRBV19 with TRBJ2-3, with D hard to call. Sequences were obtained from blood, either unsorted or a sorted T cell fraction (not recorded which). The CDR3 is CASSIATPNTQYF. For the CDR3, the DNA is TGTGCCAGTAGTATAGCCACACCAAATACGCAGTATTTT.